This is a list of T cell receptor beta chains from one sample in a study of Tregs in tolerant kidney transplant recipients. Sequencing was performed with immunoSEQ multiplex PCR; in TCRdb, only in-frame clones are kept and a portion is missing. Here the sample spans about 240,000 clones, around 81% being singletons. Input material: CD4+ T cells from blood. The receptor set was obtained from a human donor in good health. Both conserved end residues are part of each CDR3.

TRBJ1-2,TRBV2,CASSVAWANYGYTF
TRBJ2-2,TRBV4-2,CASSQVASGTNTGELFF
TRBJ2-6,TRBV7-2,CASSRTGTGANVLTF
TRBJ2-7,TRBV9,CASSRLGSTSYEQYF
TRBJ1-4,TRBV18,CASSPLDVNEKLFF
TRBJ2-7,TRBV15,CATSKGTDSYEQYF
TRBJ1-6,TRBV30,CAWSRDRASPLHF
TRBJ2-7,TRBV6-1,CASSEGRTESYEQYF
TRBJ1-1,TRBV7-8,CASSLDQGTEAFF
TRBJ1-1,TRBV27,CASSLVQGQGAFF
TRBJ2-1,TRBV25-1,CASSEWRLPQFF
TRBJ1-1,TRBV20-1,CSARVSSKAFF
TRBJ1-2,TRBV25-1,CASSEYKGVSYGYTF
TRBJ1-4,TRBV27,CASSSRGGASEKLFF
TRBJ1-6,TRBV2,CASSAPVQGSPLHF
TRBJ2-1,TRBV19,CASSGGGSYNEQFF
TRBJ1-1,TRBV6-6,CASRGLRMNTEAFF
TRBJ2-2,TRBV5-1,CASAQGADGGELFF
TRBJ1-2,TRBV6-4,CASSENGPGLNGYTF
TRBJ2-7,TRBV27,CASSTRLGSGGTYEQYF
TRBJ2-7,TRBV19,CASSKLAGGTYEQYF
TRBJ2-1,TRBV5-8,CASSVGKAYNEQFF
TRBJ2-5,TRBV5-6,CASSLGLGGMETQYF
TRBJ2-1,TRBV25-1,CASSESQVFNEQFF
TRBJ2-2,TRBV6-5,CASSYSMGFTGELFF
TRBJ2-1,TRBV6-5,CASSFGYAFDNEQFF